Presented here are 29 T cell receptor beta chains from one specimen sequenced in a study of cytomegalovirus exposure and HLA in healthy donors. Vbeta (60) and Jbeta (13) primers were used in the PCR. Measured with immunoSEQ multiplex PCR; TCRdb has only the in-frame clones, and not every one. The sample has about 140,000 clones, about 80% seen once. Material for sequencing was PBMCs. The receptors were gathered from a man aged 40-50 years in good health and CMV-seropositive.

This rearrangement joins TRBV11-3 to TRBJ1-2; D is uncertain. Trimming stripped 2 bases from V and 5 bases from J, with 9 bases between. The CDR3 length is 13 residues. Germline values: CDR1 SGHNT, CDR2 YENEEA. The CDR3 DNA reads as TGTGCCAGCAGCTTAAATCAATTTTATGGCTACACCTTC. Translating gives CASSLNQFYGYTF.

This chain uses TRBV19 with TRBJ2-7, with 7 bases lining up with TRBD1. This CDR3 is built from 13 residues. The germline CDR1 and CDR2 sequences are LNHDA and SQIVND (reference sequence). V trimming: 7 bases; J trimming: 3 bases; junction bases outside the gene matches: 6. The CDR3 DNA reads TGTGCCAGTACCACGACAGGGAGCTACGAGCAGTACTTC. Translation gives CASTTTGSYEQYF.

V and J are TRBV7-3 and TRBJ2-7, with 8 nucleotides matching TRBD2. Trimming cost V 4 bases and J 8 bases; bases outside gene matches: 10. The CDR3 contains 14 residues. From germline, CDR1 is SGHTA and CDR2 FQGTGA. The CDR3 DNA is TGTGCCAGCAGCTCCGTTGACAGCGGGGGTAAGCAGTACTTC. Residues: CASSSVDSGGKQYF.

V is TRBV27 and J is TRBJ2-7; a possible D gene is TRBD2 (6 bases). From germline, CDR1 is MNHEY and CDR2 SMNVEV (reference sequence). CDR3 length: 15 amino acids. Trimming took off 5 bases at V and 7 bases at J, with 21 bases between the two ends. CDR3 region: CASSAWGAGSLEQYF. CDR3 nucleotide sequence: TGTGCCAGCAGTGCCTGGGGAGCGGGCTCTCTTGAGCAGTACTTC.

The rearrangement links TRBV5-6 to TRBJ2-7; TRBD1 might be the D (5 bases). Trimming stripped 3 bases from V and 4 bases from J, with 20 bases between. CDR1 and CDR2 (germline): SGHDT, YYEEEE. The CDR3 loop spans 16 amino acids. The DNA for the CDR3 is TGTGCCAGCAGCTCATTTACAGGAGCCGGTCGTTACGAGCAGTACTTC. This encodes CASSSFTGAGRYEQYF. Based on the CDR3 plus reference TRBV5-6 and TRBJ2-7, the full variable domain is DAGVTQSPTHLIKTRGQQVTLRCSPKSGHDTVSWYQQALGQGPQFIFQYYEEEERQRGNFPDRFSGHQFPNYSSELNVNALLLGDSALYLCASSSFTGAGRYEQYFGPGTRLTVT.

This sequence joins TRBV18 and TRBJ2-7, with D perhaps TRBD1 (5 bases). The CDR3 runs to 12 residues. The V end was cut by 4 bases, the J end by 4 bases, with 8 bases between. Germline lookup yields CDR1 KGHSH and CDR2 LQKENI. The CDR3 is CASSLQEYEQYF. The CDR3 bases are TGTGCCAGCTCACTACAGGAATACGAGCAGTACTTC.

This clone was detected only a few times. V gene TRBV10-3 combines with J gene TRBJ2-1; tentative D call: TRBD2 (7 bases). Germline assignment: CDR1 ENHRY and CDR2 SYGVKD. Trimming pared 4 bases from V and 8 bases from J, leaving 15 bases between. The CDR3 sequence is 14 residues long. Here the CDR3 DNA reads TGTGCCATCAGTGGGGCGGGGGCCTTCGATGAGCAGTTCTTC. Amino acid sequence: CAISGAGAFDEQFF.

The rearrangement joins TRBV5-1 to TRBJ2-5; 15 bases line up with TRBD2. Germline-derived CDR1 and CDR2 are SGHRS and YFSETQ. The CDR3 totals 18 residues. J gave up 5 bases and V 4 bases, and 12 bases lay outside the gene matches. The CDR3 nucleotides are TGCGCCAGCAGCCCGGGGACTAGCGGGGGGCCGGGTCGGGAGACCCAGTACTTC. Encoded protein: CASSPGTSGGPGRETQYF.

The J gene is TRBJ2-3, the V gene TRBV2, with a possible D match to TRBD1 (6 bases). Per the germline V gene, CDR1 is SNHLY and CDR2 is FYNNEI. V lost 2 bases and J 0 bases, leaving 15 bases between the germline ends. This CDR3 has 17 amino acids. The CDR3 nucleotides are TGTGCCAGCAGTGAAATTGGACAGACCTCTAGCACAGATACGCAGTATTTT. Encoded protein: CASSEIGQTSSTDTQYF.

The chain carries TRBV18 and TRBJ2-7; TRBD1 aligns across 8 bases. The junction had 3 bases not matched to a gene; V was cut back by 3 bases and J by 2 bases. CDR1 is KGHSH, CDR2 LQKENI, per germline. The CDR3 runs 14 residues. CDR3 nucleotides: TGTGCCAGCTCACCGTCAGGGGGCGCCTACGAGCAGTACTTC. As protein: CASSPSGGAYEQYF.

The chain employs TRBV30 and TRBJ2-3; 9 bases are a match to TRBD2. The CDR3 contains 15 residues. Germline V lookup: CDR1 GTSNPN, CDR2 SVGIG (reference sequence). Trimming cost V 7 bases and J 2 bases; bases outside gene matches: 10. CDR3 bases: TGTGCCTCCCTCCCTAGCGGGACAACCACAGATACGCAGTATTTT. It is translated as CASLPSGTTTDTQYF.

The V call is TRBV19, the J call TRBJ1-5; the match to TRBD1 covers 7 bases. V dropped 7 bases and J dropped 7; count of bases not matched to a gene: 10. Germline V gene lookup returns CDR1 LNHDA and CDR2 SQIVND (reference sequence). This CDR3 contains 14 residues. The CDR3 here is CASIDTGARQPQHF. DNA for the CDR3: TGTGCCAGTATTGATACAGGGGCGAGGCAGCCCCAGCATTTT. The full variable domain, rest sourced from reference TRBV19 and TRBJ1-5, is DGGITQSPKYLFRKEGQNVTLSCEQNLNHDAMYWYRQDPGQGLRLIYYSQIVNDFQKGDIAEGYSVSREKKESFPLTVTSAQKNPTAFYLCASIDTGARQPQHFGDGTRLSIL.

The chain joins TRBV6-5 to TRBJ2-1, with D tentatively TRBD2 (6 bases). CDR1 is MNHEY, CDR2 SVGAGI, per germline. The V end was cut by 6 bases, the J end by 14 bases, with 20 bases between. This CDR3 spans 13 amino acids. CDR3 sequence reads: CASRRRLESEEFF. DNA for the CDR3: TGTGCCAGCAGGCGCAGACTAGAGTCAGAGGAGTTCTTC.

The chain recombines TRBV18 with TRBJ2-1; the D gene is possibly TRBD1 (5 bases). CDR1 and CDR2 (germline): KGHSH, LQKENI. The CDR3 spans 17 residues. Trimming took off 0 bases at V and 0 bases at J, with 12 bases between the two ends. The CDR3 is CASSPPSRVGSYNEQFF. The CDR3 DNA sequence: TGTGCCAGCTCACCACCGAGCAGGGTCGGCTCCTACAATGAGCAGTTCTTC.

The J gene is TRBJ2-3, the V gene TRBV14; no clear D. The CDR3 is made up of 16 amino acids. V was pared by 0 bases and J by 4 bases, with 14 bases between. Germline-derived CDR1 and CDR2 are SGHDN and FVKESK. CDR3 DNA: TGTGCCAGCAGCCAAGAACACCACCGAGGTGCAGATACGCAGTATTTT. Translated: CASSQEHHRGADTQYF.

This clone was counted between two and nine times. The chain carries TRBV4-3 and TRBJ1-2, with D possibly matching TRBD1 (5 bases). V was clipped by 4 bases and J by 4 bases, with 13 bases between them. This CDR3 region has 14 residues. Germline CDR1 reads LGHNA; CDR2 reads YSLEER. CDR3 nucleotides: TGCGCCAGCAGCCCAGCCCCCCAGGGCTATGGCTACACCTTC. Its translation: CASSPAPQGYGYTF.

This clone has more than one count but fewer than ten. This CDR3 is CASSPGKGEFPRNEQFF. As DNA, the CDR3 is TGCGCCAGCAGTCCCGGCAAGGGGGAGTTTCCGCGCAATGAGCAGTTCTTC. The chain joins TRBV23-1 to TRBJ2-1, with D possibly being TRBD1 (6 bases). TRBV23-1 qualifies as an ORF whose function is uncertain. Trimming shortened V by 4 bases and J by 6 bases, and 22 bases separated the two germline ends. The CDR3 runs to 17 residues.

As DNA, the CDR3 is TGTGCCACCCGCGACTCACGGGACAGCAACACTGAAGCTTTCTTT. Translation: CATRDSRDSNTEAFF. The rearrangement links TRBV2 to TRBJ1-1; 7 bases map to TRBD1. The germline V gene encodes CDR1 SNHLY and CDR2 FYNNEI. The CDR3 covers 15 residues. The V gene end was trimmed by 10 bases and the J gene end by 2 bases; junction bases not matched to a gene: 13.

This sequence joins TRBV6-5 and TRBJ2-5; D call uncertain. The CDR3 contains 15 residues. Germline lookup yields CDR1 MNHEY and CDR2 SVGAGI. V was trimmed by 0 bases and J by 4 bases, leaving 12 bases between them. In DNA form, the CDR3 reads TGTGCCAGCAGTTACTCGACAAGGTTTGGAGAGACCCAGTACTTC. Encoded protein: CASSYSTRFGETQYF.

The J gene is TRBJ1-2, the V gene TRBV19; D may be TRBD1 (6 bases). Per the germline V gene, CDR1 is LNHDA and CDR2 is SQIVND (reference sequence). This CDR3 comprises 16 residues. V lost 3 bases to trimming and J lost 5 bases, with 19 bases between them. The CDR3 spells CASSILIWTAEYGYTF. CDR3 bases: TGTGCCAGTAGTATCCTTATTTGGACAGCCGAGTATGGCTACACCTTC.

The chain links TRBV9 to TRBJ2-1, with 8 bases aligning to TRBD2. Per the germline V gene, CDR1 is SGDLS and CDR2 is YYNGEE. V lost 2 bases to trimming and J lost 5 bases; unmatched junction nucleotides: 6. The CDR3 runs 15 residues. The CDR3 nucleotides are TGTGCCAGCAGCGTCAGCGGGAGCCCCCACAATGAGCAGTTCTTC. It specifies CASSVSGSPHNEQFF. Full variable domain (remainder filled in from reference TRBV9 and TRBJ2-1): DSGVTQTPKHLITATGQRVTLRCSPRSGDLSVYWYQQSLDQGLQFLIQYYNGEERAKGNILERFSAQQFPDLHSELNLSSLELGDSALYFCASSVSGSPHNEQFFGPGTRLTVL.

The gene calls are TRBV19 and TRBJ1-1; D is unclear. CDR1 and CDR2 (germline): LNHDA, SQIVND (reference sequence). V lost 6 bases to trimming and J lost 11 bases, with 16 bases between them. The CDR3 length is 12 residues. This chain's CDR3 is CASSSDPRRAFF. The CDR3, as DNA: TGTGCCAGTAGCTCAGACCCAAGGCGGGCTTTCTTT.

This chain links TRBV6-5 with TRBJ2-2; D perhaps matches TRBD2 (6 bases). This CDR3 contains 14 residues. Germline V gene data show CDR1 as MNHEY and CDR2 as SVGAGI. V was shortened by 4 bases and J by 8 bases, with 14 bases between the two germline ends. The CDR3 sequence is CASSWTGDRGELFF. CDR3 coding DNA: TGTGCCAGCAGTTGGACGGGAGACAGAGGGGAGCTGTTTTTT.

The J gene is TRBJ2-7, the V gene TRBV4-1; 7 positions match TRBD2. Trimming took 2 bases from V and 4 from J; bases not matched to a gene: 2. CDR3 size: 13 residues. CDR1 is MGHRA and CDR2 is YSYEKL in the germline V gene. Here the CDR3 reads CASSQPGGYEQYF. For the CDR3, the DNA is TGCGCCAGCAGCCAACCGGGGGGTTACGAGCAGTACTTC.

With respect to this clone: Other DNA sequences within the sample encode an identical CDR3. This chain links TRBV19 with TRBJ1-1; tentatively, D is TRBD1 (6 bases). The CDR3 length is 14 residues. The V gene's germline CDR1 is LNHDA and CDR2 SQIVND (reference sequence). The V and J ends lost 2 bases and 2 bases respectively, with 9 bases between them. DNA of the CDR3: TGTGCCAGTAGTATAAGAGGGGGAAACACTGAAGCTTTCTTT. This gives the protein CASSIRGGNTEAFF.

The chain links TRBV27 to TRBJ1-2, with TRBD1 matching 7 bases. CDR1 and CDR2 from the germline V gene are MNHEY and SMNVEV (reference sequence). Trimming took 4 bases from V and 2 from J; bases not matched to a gene: 7. The CDR3 covers 15 residues. CDR3: CASSSLDRKNYGYTF. In DNA form, the CDR3 reads TGTGCCAGCAGTTCTCTGGACAGGAAGAACTATGGCTACACCTTC.

This chain links TRBV11-3 with TRBJ2-3; D unclear. Germline CDR1 and CDR2: SGHNT and YENEEA. V was clipped by 0 bases and J by 6 bases, with 7 bases between them. The CDR3 contains 13 residues. CDR3: CASSLDSRDTQYF. In nucleotides, the CDR3 is TGTGCCAGCAGCTTAGACTCCAGGGATACGCAGTATTTT.

The chain carries TRBV6-1 and TRBJ1-5, with 7 nucleotides matching TRBD1. The V and J ends lost 4 bases and 7 bases, in that order; junction bases with no gene match: 10. The CDR3 covers 15 residues. CDR1 and CDR2 from the germline V gene are MNHNS and SASEGT. The CDR3, as DNA: TGTGCCAGCAGTGCGCGAGGGGGCGATTCCCAGCCCCAGCATTTT. This encodes CASSARGGDSQPQHF.

The chain carries TRBV6-5 and TRBJ2-5; TRBD2 is a possible D gene (6 bases). Per germline, CDR1 MNHEY and CDR2 SVGAGI. V gave up 4 bases and J gave up 5 bases, with 14 bases separating them. CDR3 length equals 14 residues. The CDR3 DNA reads TGTGCCAGCAGTTTTCGACTAGATGGGGAGACCCAGTACTTC. Protein: CASSFRLDGETQYF.